This TCR beta chain was captured in a study of blood T cell repertoires in COVID-19 (dated by TCRdb to 2020 to 2022). About the investigation overall: The collaborator samples originated in the United States, Italy and Spain and spanned the acute and convalescent phases of COVID-19. Where available, HLA class I and class II types were obtained from metadata supplied by the sample provider rather than from assay-based typing. The material from the prospective study consisted of cDNA or gDNA derived from T cells, B-cell-depleted T cells, or PBMCs. A de-identified subject ID, COVID-19 status, age in years and sex were almost always included in the sample metadata. Subjects who had been exposed to COVID-19, were actively infected with it, or had recovered from it provided the deeply sampled blood TCRbeta repertoires that made up the dataset. Samples came from the ongoing ImmuneRACE study (first 160 participants) plus 1,254 subjects from 6 global collaborators. A freely available public database, intended as a resource for researchers studying the immune response to SARS-CoV-2, is where the repertoires were released. Broad study findings and their caveats: Clinical and demographic metadata were provided uncurated, with the amount varying by source and participant.

On this clone: Its antigen is currently not known. Qualities for individual bases were not recorded, and no much larger clone is one base off.

In Seattle, one collaborating source enrolled patients while the infection was active and tracked those patients longitudinally over the course of disease. Collaborating institutions collected whole blood in K2EDTA tubes following their own protocols. For TCRbeta analysis, collaborator samples were shipped as frozen whole blood, as isolated PBMCs, or as DNA extracted from either sample type. V is shortened by 4 bases, J by 8 bases, and the region joining them spans 19 bases. CDR1 and CDR2, looked up from the germline V gene, are SGDLS and YYNGEE. Taken from cysteine to phenylalanine, the CDR3 has 15 residues. The only DNA kept is the CDR3, 45 bases in frame from the first base. The immunoSEQ Assay, a bias-controlled multiplex PCR, was used to amplify TCRbeta CDR3 regions from genomic DNA. Concerning the study's data processing: Within the assay, amplification of reference gene primers was used to estimate how many nucleated cells each sample contained. To quantify the absolute abundance of each unique TCRbeta CDR3 rearrangement, sequence reads were collapsed and filtered. For each sample, productive Simpson clonality was calculated by taking the square root of Simpson's diversity index across productive rearrangements. TCRdb obtained this table from immuneACCESS and retained in-frame rearrangements with V and J assigned. These tables miss some clones; where compared with another copy, unresolved V genes account for less than half of the shortfall, and the remainder is unexplained. V and J calls and clone size come straight from that table; D and trimming were deduced from the DNA. This sample has 210,000 or so clones in its table, and about 87% of those were observed once. The ten top clones hold roughly 2.6% of the sample.

This clonotype was obtained from a man aged 25-45 years with COVID-19, enrolled during active disease. Sample: peripheral blood. The chain couples TRBV9 to TRBJ1-3; 6 matching bases give a weak D call of TRBD1. The CDR3 amino acid sequence is: CASSPRSGVGDTIYF. The nucleotide sequence reads TGTGCCAGCAGCCCCCGATCAGGGGTCGGGGACACCATATATTTT.